This TCR beta chain came from a study of blood T cell repertoires in COVID-19. Study-wide context: Donors in the United States, Italy and Spain gave samples during acute or convalescent COVID-19.

V lost 6 bases to trimming and J lost 8 bases; unmatched junction nucleotides: 12. This CDR3 contains 16 residues. Per germline, CDR1 SGHVS and CDR2 FQNEAQ. As originally analysed: Scientists estimated how many nucleated cells there were by amplifying reference gene primers. Produced via immunoSEQ multiplex PCR; TCRdb's table is partial and in-frame only. For V, J and clone size, that table is used; D and trimming come from the DNA. The repertoire holds about 110,000 clones, with around 90% as singletons. The rearrangement joins TRBV7-8 to TRBJ2-1, with 11 bases matching TRBD1. The sequenced material came from peripheral blood. This sequence was found in a human donor in a cohort sampled during active COVID-19. The DNA of the CDR3 is TGTGCCAGCAGATTCACCGGGACAGGGGGTCGACATGAGCAGTTCTTC. Its protein product is CASRFTGTGGRHEQFF.